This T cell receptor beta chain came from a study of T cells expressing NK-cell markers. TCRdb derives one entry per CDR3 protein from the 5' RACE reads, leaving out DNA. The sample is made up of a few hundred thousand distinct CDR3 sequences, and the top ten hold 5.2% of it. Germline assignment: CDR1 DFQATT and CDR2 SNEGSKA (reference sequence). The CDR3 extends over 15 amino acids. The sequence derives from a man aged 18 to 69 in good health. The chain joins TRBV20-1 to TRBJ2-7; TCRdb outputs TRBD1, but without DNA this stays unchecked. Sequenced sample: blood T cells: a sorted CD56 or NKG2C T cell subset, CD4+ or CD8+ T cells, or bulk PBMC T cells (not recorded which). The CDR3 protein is CSASGQGTAGGEQYF.